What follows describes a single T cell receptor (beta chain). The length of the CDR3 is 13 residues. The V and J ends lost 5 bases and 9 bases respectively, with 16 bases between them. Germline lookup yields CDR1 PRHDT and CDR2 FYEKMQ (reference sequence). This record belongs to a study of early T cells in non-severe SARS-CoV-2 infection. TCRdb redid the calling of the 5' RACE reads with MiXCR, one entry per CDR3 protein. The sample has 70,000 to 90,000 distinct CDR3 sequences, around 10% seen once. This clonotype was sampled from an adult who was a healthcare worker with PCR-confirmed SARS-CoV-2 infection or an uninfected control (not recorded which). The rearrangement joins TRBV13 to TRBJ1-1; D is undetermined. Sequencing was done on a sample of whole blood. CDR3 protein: CASSLGGLNKAFF. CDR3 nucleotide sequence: TGTGCCAGCAGCCTGGGTGGGCTGAACAAAGCTTTCTTT.